The source of this T cell receptor beta chain is a study of blood T cell repertoires in COVID-19. The repertoire was sequenced with immunoSEQ multiplex PCR; TCRdb's copy has only in-frame clones and lacks some. The sample includes 300,000 to 450,000 clones, 88% of them seen just once. Grouping used clinical history reported by participants in a survey and questionnaire. The CDR3 sequence is 15 residues long. CDR1 SGDLS and CDR2 YYNGEE come from the germline V gene. V lost 3 bases, J lost 4 bases, and 13 bases lay in between. This clone was observed a few times. The sample taken for sequencing was PBMCs or T cells enriched from blood (not recorded which). The rearrangement joins TRBV9 to TRBJ2-2, with D perhaps matching TRBD1 (6 bases). The TCR comes from a young woman who had recovered from COVID-19. CDR3 nucleotides: TGTGCCAGCAGCGCGACGAGGGGGAGCACCGGGGAGCTGTTTTTT. This sequence encodes CASSATRGSTGELFF.